In this sample, the clone carrying this T cell receptor (beta chain) turned up many times. This specimen belongs to a study of T cells in Graves' hyperthyroidism and ophthalmopathy. The CDR3 regions of TCR beta were amplified from RNA transcripts. In the first-round RT-PCR of the TCR CDR3, the HTBI primer set was used. MiXCR was run by TCRdb on the multiplex PCR reads, yielding one entry per CDR3 protein. The sample holds about 410,000 distinct CDR3 sequences, approximately 14% seen once. The CDR3 runs to 14 residues. The ends lost 6 bases at V and 2 bases at J; junction bases unmatched: 6. Input material: blood. This receptor was obtained from a woman under 40 with Graves' ophthalmopathy. V usage is TRBV12-3 or TRBV12-4 and J usage is TRBJ2-7; 8 nucleotides align to TRBD1. The CDR3 sequence: CASRSGGLPYEQYF. The CDR3 bases are TGTGCCAGCAGATCAGGGGGCTTACCCTACGAGCAGTACTTC.